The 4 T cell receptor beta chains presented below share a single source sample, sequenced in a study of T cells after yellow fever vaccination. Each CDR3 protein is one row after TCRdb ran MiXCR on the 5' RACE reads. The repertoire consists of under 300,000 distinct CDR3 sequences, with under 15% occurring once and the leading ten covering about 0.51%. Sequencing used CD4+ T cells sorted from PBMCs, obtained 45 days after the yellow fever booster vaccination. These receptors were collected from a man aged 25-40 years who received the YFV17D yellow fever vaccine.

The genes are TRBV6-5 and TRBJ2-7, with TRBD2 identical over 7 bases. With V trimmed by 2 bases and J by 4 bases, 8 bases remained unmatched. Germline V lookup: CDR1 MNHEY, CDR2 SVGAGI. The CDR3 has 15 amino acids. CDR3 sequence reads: CASSYEPIGRYEQYF. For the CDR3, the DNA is TGTGCCAGCAGTTACGAACCAATCGGGAGGTACGAGCAGTACTTC.

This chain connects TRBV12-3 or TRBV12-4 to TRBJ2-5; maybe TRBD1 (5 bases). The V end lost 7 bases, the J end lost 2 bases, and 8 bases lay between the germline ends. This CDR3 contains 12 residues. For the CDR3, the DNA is TGTGCCAGCACCAAGGGGCAAGAGACCCAGTACTTC. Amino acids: CASTKGQETQYF.

The chain's CDR3 is CASSQDYLRRGTGELFF. In nucleotides, the CDR3 is TGCGCCAGCAGCCAAGATTACTTGCGGCGGGGAACCGGGGAGCTGTTTTTT. The J gene is TRBJ2-2, the V gene TRBV4-3; tentatively, D is TRBD2 (6 bases). CDR3 length equals 17 residues. V lost 0 bases and J lost 5, with 16 bases in between. Germline CDR1 reads LGHNA; CDR2 reads YSLEER.

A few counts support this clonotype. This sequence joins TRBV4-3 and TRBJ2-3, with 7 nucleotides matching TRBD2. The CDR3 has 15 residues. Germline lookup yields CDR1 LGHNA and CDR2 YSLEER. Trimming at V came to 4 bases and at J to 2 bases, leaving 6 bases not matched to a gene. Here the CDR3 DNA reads TGCGCCAGCAGCCCGGCAGGGAGGGTCACAGATACGCAGTATTTT. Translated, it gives CASSPAGRVTDTQYF.